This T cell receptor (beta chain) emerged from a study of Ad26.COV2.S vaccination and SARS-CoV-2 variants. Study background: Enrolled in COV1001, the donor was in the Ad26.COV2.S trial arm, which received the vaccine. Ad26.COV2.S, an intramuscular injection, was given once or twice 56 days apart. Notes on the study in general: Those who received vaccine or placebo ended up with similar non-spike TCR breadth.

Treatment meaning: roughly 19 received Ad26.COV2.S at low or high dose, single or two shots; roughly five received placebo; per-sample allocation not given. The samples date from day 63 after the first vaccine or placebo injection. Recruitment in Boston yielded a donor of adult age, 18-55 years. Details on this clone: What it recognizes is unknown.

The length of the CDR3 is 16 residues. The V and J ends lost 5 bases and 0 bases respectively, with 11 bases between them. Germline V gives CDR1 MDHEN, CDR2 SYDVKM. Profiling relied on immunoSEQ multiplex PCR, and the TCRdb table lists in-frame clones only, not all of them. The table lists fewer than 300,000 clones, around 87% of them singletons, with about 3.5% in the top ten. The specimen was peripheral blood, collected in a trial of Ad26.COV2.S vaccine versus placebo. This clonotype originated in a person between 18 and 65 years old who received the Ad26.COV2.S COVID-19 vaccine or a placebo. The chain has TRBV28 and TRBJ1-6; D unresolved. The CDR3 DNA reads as TGTGCCAGCAGTCTCCCGGGTAGCTCCTATAATTCACCCCTCCACTTT. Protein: CASSLPGSSYNSPLHF.